Reported below is one T cell receptor beta chain. The cohort comprised adults aged about 18 to 90 years residing in under 25 US areas. All recovered Cohort 3 donors got two negative PCRs, got clearance, or saw symptom resolution. The germline V gene has CDR1 SGHAT and CDR2 FQDESV (reference sequence). The CDR3 contains 12 residues. V was trimmed by 3 bases and J by 5 bases, leaving 7 bases between them. In the source study's methods: Amplified reference gene primers provided the basis for estimating nucleated cell counts. Sequencing used immunoSEQ multiplex PCR; TCRdb keeps in-frame clones, though not all of them. V and J calls and clone size are copied from that table; D and trimming were computed from the DNA. The sample holds just over 300,000 clones, about 89% seen once. This specimen belongs to a study of blood T cell repertoires in COVID-19.

Specimen: PBMCs or T cells enriched from blood (not recorded which). The sequence came from a woman in her forties who had recovered from COVID-19. The chain carries TRBV11-1 and TRBJ1-1; D remains ambiguous. CDR3 in DNA: TGTGCCAGCAGCTTTCGAGGGACTGAAGCTTTCTTT. It codes for CASSFRGTEAFF. The full variable domain, rest sourced from reference TRBV11-1 and TRBJ1-1, is EAEVAQSPRYKITEKSQAVAFWCDPISGHATLYWYRQILGQGPELLVQFQDESVVDDSQLPKDRFSAERLKGVDSTLKIQPAELGDSAMYLCASSFRGTEAFFGQGTRLTVV.